Below, one T cell receptor beta chain is given with its context. This is likely a read error, given that the CDR3 carries no conserved phenylalanine or tryptophan at its end. This CDR3 has 11 amino acids. The germline V gene has CDR1 SQVTM and CDR2 ANQGSEA. The sample is drawn from a study of tumor-infiltrating lymphocytes in primary liver carcinoma. Study-level information: Patients were men and women aged 30 to 69 years.

Co-extraction of both nucleic acids (RNA and DNA) used roughly 20-34 mg of unsorted bulk tissue. Resection treated the patients' primary liver carcinoma. TCR beta cDNA was reverse-transcribed from around 0.55 ug of total RNA. The reaction used a constant-region primer and ProtoScript II reverse transcriptase. Slightly modified ARM-PCR with three nested multiplex PCR rounds yielded TCR beta libraries. Each of the first two PCR rounds ran roughly 9 cycles with TRBV1-TRBV30 forward and C-beta reverse primers. Via MiXCR, TCRdb re-called the multiplex PCR reads, giving one row per CDR3 protein. The sample has approximately 80,000 distinct CDR3 sequences, 69% seen once.

This sequence originates from a man in his forties with primary liver carcinoma and hepatitis B virus infection. The chain is built from TRBV29-1 and TRBJ1-5; D is ambiguous. Sequencing was performed on tumor-adjacent normal liver tissue. CDR3: CGNISNQPQHL. In DNA, the CDR3 is TGCGGCAATATTAGCAATCAGCCCCAGCATCTT.